The rows below give T cell receptor beta chains drawn from one sample of a study of cytomegalovirus exposure and HLA in healthy donors. Assay: immunoSEQ multiplex PCR; the TCRdb copy retains only in-frame clones and omits some. The sample includes around 220,000 clones, 75% to 80% of them seen just once. Sample: PBMCs. These receptor sequences come from a man between 18 and 35 years old in good health and CMV-seronegative. Both conserved end residues are part of each CDR3. Each record gives: J gene, clone size, D gene, V gene, CDR3 DNA, CDR3 protein. D genes are given only for firm matches. Not all rows give a size; the values are once, few, many and, for expanded clones, a class.

J: TRBJ1-1
size: few
D: .
V: TRBV19
DNA: TGTGCCAGTAGTATTCATGGAGGGGTAGCTTTCTTT
CDR3: CASSIHGGVAFF

J: TRBJ2-3
size: .
D: TRBD2
V: TRBV5-1
DNA: TGCGCCAGCAGCTTGGGATCTAGCGGGGGTTCAGATACGCAGTATTTT
CDR3: CASSLGSSGGSDTQYF

J: TRBJ1-5
size: .
D: .
V: TRBV7-2
DNA: TGTGCCAGCAGCTTTACAGGAGATAGCAATCAGCCCCAGCATTTT
CDR3: CASSFTGDSNQPQHF

J: TRBJ1-1
size: .
D: .
V: TRBV7-9
DNA: TGTGCCAGCAGCCCATTTGAGGGGAGGGTGAACACTGAAGCTTTCTTT
CDR3: CASSPFEGRVNTEAFF

J: TRBJ2-1
size: .
D: TRBD1
V: TRBV7-6
DNA: TGTGCCAGCAGCTTAGGGACAGGGGGAAACAATGAGCAGTTCTTC
CDR3: CASSLGTGGNNEQFF

J: TRBJ2-7
size: .
D: TRBD2
V: TRBV2
DNA: TGTGCCAGCAGTGCGCCACTAGCGGGAGTCTCCGAGCAGTACTTC
CDR3: CASSAPLAGVSEQYF

J: TRBJ1-1
size: .
D: .
V: TRBV7-3
DNA: TGTGCCAGCAGACCCGACGGGGGATTTGAAGCTTTCTTT
CDR3: CASRPDGGFEAFF

J: TRBJ2-7
size: .
D: .
V: TRBV29-1
DNA: TGCAGCGTTGAAGCAGACTCCTACGAGCAGTACTTC
CDR3: CSVEADSYEQYF

J: TRBJ2-3
size: .
D: TRBD2
V: TRBV6-6
DNA: TGTGCCAGCAGTTGGAGTAGCGGGGAGGGAGATACGCAGTATTTT
CDR3: CASSWSSGEGDTQYF

J: TRBJ2-4
size: .
D: TRBD1
V: TRBV5-6
DNA: TGTGCCAGCAGCGTGATGACAGGGAACCTAGCCAAAAACATTCAGTACTTC
CDR3: CASSVMTGNLAKNIQYF

J: TRBJ1-1
size: .
D: TRBD1
V: TRBV7-9
DNA: TGTTCCAGCAGCTTGGTCGGACAGGGGGCTAAAGCTGAAGCTTTCTTT
CDR3: CSSSLVGQGAKAEAFF

J: TRBJ2-3
size: .
D: TRBD1
V: TRBV6-5
DNA: TGTGCCAGCAGTTTGGGACAGCTCACAGATACGCAGTATTTT
CDR3: CASSLGQLTDTQYF

J: TRBJ2-1
size: .
D: TRBD2
V: TRBV6-5
DNA: TGTGCCAGCAGGGGTCTTAGCGGGGGATACAATGAGCAGTTCTTC
CDR3: CASRGLSGGYNEQFF

J: TRBJ1-2
size: once
D: .
V: TRBV7-2
DNA: TGTGCCAGCAGCTTAGGACTCGATTTCACCTTC
CDR3: CASSLGLDFTF

J: TRBJ2-7
size: .
D: TRBD2
V: TRBV11-1
DNA: TGTGCCAGCAGCTTCCGGGAGGGAACCTACGAGCAGTACTTC
CDR3: CASSFREGTYEQYF

J: TRBJ2-7
size: .
D: TRBD1
V: TRBV30
DNA: TGTGCCTGGAGCCCCCCGGACAGGGACCGATACGAGCAGTACTTC
CDR3: CAWSPPDRDRYEQYF

J: TRBJ1-3
size: .
D: .
V: TRBV1
DNA: TGCACCAGCAAGACAGGGGAGGTAGGAGACACCATATATTTT
CDR3: CTSKTGEVGDTIYF

J: TRBJ1-2
size: .
D: .
V: TRBV30
DNA: TGTGCCTGGAGCGGGATCTATGGCTACACCTTC
CDR3: CAWSGIYGYTF

J: TRBJ1-2
size: .
D: .
V: TRBV16
DNA: TGTGCCAGCAGTCCCGGGACTTCCTATGGCTACACCTTC
CDR3: CASSPGTSYGYTF

J: TRBJ2-7
size: .
D: TRBD1
V: TRBV5-1
DNA: TGCGCCAGCAGCCAAAGGACAGGACAATACGAGCAGTACTTC
CDR3: CASSQRTGQYEQYF

J: TRBJ2-7
size: .
D: .
V: TRBV29-1
DNA: TGCAGCGTTGAAACCGCGGGTGGGTCGTCCGAGCAGTACTTC
CDR3: CSVETAGGSSEQYF

J: TRBJ2-7
size: .
D: TRBD1
V: TRBV5-5
DNA: TGTGCCAGCAGCTTGACGGACAGGAAACTCTACGAGCAGTACTTC
CDR3: CASSLTDRKLYEQYF

J: TRBJ2-2
size: .
D: TRBD1
V: TRBV9
DNA: TGTGCCAGCAGGCGGACAGGGCGTGCCACCGGGGAGCTGTTTTTT
CDR3: CASRRTGRATGELFF

J: TRBJ2-5
size: .
D: .
V: TRBV28
DNA: TGTGCCAGCAGCCATCAAGAGACCCAGTACTTC
CDR3: CASSHQETQYF

J: TRBJ2-4
size: .
D: .
V: TRBV9
DNA: TGTGCCAGCAGCGTAGGAGACGGCAGGACTTTAGCCAAAAACATTCAGTACTTC
CDR3: CASSVGDGRTLAKNIQYF

J: TRBJ1-1
size: .
D: .
V: TRBV6-5
DNA: TGTGCCAGCAGTTACTCAATTGGGGGAGGGGGCACTGAAGCTTTCTTT
CDR3: CASSYSIGGGGTEAFF

J: TRBJ1-5
size: once
D: .
V: TRBV6-1
DNA: TGTGCCAGCAGTGAAATATATGACTTTAGCAATCAGCCCCAGCATTTT
CDR3: CASSEIYDFSNQPQHF

J: TRBJ1-6
size: .
D: .
V: TRBV19
DNA: TGTGCCAGTAGTATGGTGCCAGGGTCTAATTCACCCCTCCACTTT
CDR3: CASSMVPGSNSPLHF

J: TRBJ2-1
size: .
D: .
V: TRBV27
DNA: TGTGCCAGCCGAAGGGGGGGGCAGGAGCAGTTCTTC
CDR3: CASRRGGQEQFF

J: TRBJ2-7
size: few
D: TRBD2
V: TRBV6-6
DNA: TGTGCCAGCAGTTACCGGGGGGGTGGGGACGAGCAGTACTTC
CDR3: CASSYRGGGDEQYF

J: TRBJ1-4
size: .
D: TRBD1
V: TRBV7-2
DNA: TGTGCCAGCAGCTTACACTTTACAGGGGGGAGGGAAAAACTGTTTTTT
CDR3: CASSLHFTGGREKLFF

J: TRBJ2-1
size: .
D: .
V: TRBV11-2
DNA: TGTGCCAGCAGCTTAGTTGCTTTAGCGGAAAGCTCCTACAATGAGCAGTTCTTC
CDR3: CASSLVALAESSYNEQFF

J: TRBJ2-4
size: few
D: .
V: TRBV11-2
DNA: TGTGCCAGCAGCTCGCGACTAGCCAAAAACATTCAGTACTTC
CDR3: CASSSRLAKNIQYF

J: TRBJ2-7
size: .
D: .
V: TRBV4-3
DNA: TGCGCCAGCAGCCCCCGACAGGGACTCTACGAGCAGTACTTC
CDR3: CASSPRQGLYEQYF

J: TRBJ1-5
size: .
D: TRBD1
V: TRBV7-9
DNA: TGTGCCAGCAGCCTGACAGGGACGAGCAATCAGCCCCAGCATTTT
CDR3: CASSLTGTSNQPQHF

J: TRBJ2-5
size: once
D: TRBD2
V: TRBV2
DNA: TGTGCCAGCAGTGAATTTGTGGGGGGGAGCGCTCAAGAGACCCAGTACTTC
CDR3: CASSEFVGGSAQETQYF

J: TRBJ2-3
size: .
D: .
V: TRBV5-1
DNA: TGCGCCAGCAGCTTGGGGGCGGGACAGTTTCGCACAGATACGCAGTATTTT
CDR3: CASSLGAGQFRTDTQYF

J: TRBJ1-5
size: .
D: TRBD1
V: TRBV28
DNA: TGTGCCAGCAGTCCCCGGGGACAGGGGGACAATCAGCCCCAGCATTTT
CDR3: CASSPRGQGDNQPQHF

J: TRBJ2-5
size: .
D: TRBD1
V: TRBV7-9
DNA: TGTGCCAGCAGCGGACCGGGACAGCAAGAGACCCAGTACTTC
CDR3: CASSGPGQQETQYF

J: TRBJ1-3
size: .
D: TRBD1
V: TRBV28
DNA: TGTGCCAGCAGTTTAGTGACAGGGGTCGACACCATATATTTT
CDR3: CASSLVTGVDTIYF

J: TRBJ2-1
size: once
D: TRBD2
V: TRBV14
DNA: TGTGCCAGCAGCCTTTGGCGGGGACTAGCGGGTAATGAGCAGTTCTTC
CDR3: CASSLWRGLAGNEQFF

J: TRBJ2-1
size: .
D: TRBD1
V: TRBV7-9
DNA: TGTGCCAGCAGCGCCGGGACAGGGAGCTCCTACAATGAGCAGTTCTTC
CDR3: CASSAGTGSSYNEQFF

J: TRBJ1-1
size: .
D: TRBD1
V: TRBV7-9
DNA: TGTGCCAGCACCCAGGGGGCGAAGACTGAAGCTTTCTTT
CDR3: CASTQGAKTEAFF

J: TRBJ2-7
size: .
D: TRBD2
V: TRBV25-1
DNA: TGTGCCAGCAGTTTAAGCGGGGCCCACTACGAGCAGTACTTC
CDR3: CASSLSGAHYEQYF

J: TRBJ2-2
size: .
D: .
V: TRBV27
DNA: TGTGCCAGCAGTTTTCTCGGGGAGCTGTTTTTT
CDR3: CASSFLGELFF

J: TRBJ2-1
size: .
D: .
V: TRBV7-7
DNA: TGTGCTAGCAGCTTAGGTAGGAGCTACAATGAGCAGTTCTTC
CDR3: CASSLGRSYNEQFF

J: TRBJ1-1
size: .
D: TRBD1
V: TRBV6-5
DNA: TGTGCCAGCAGTTACGGGACAGGCGGGCAAGAAGCTTTCTTT
CDR3: CASSYGTGGQEAFF

J: TRBJ2-2
size: once
D: .
V: TRBV7-3
DNA: TGTGCCAGCAGACGGACAAACACCGGGGAGCTGTTTTTT
CDR3: CASRRTNTGELFF

J: TRBJ1-4
size: once
D: .
V: TRBV7-2
DNA: TGTGCCAGCAGCAGGACACGGTCGGAGGAAAAACTGTTTTTT
CDR3: CASSRTRSEEKLFF

J: TRBJ2-5
size: .
D: TRBD1
V: TRBV4-3
DNA: TGCGCCAGCAGCCCCGGGACAGGGGATGAATTTAGGTACTTC
CDR3: CASSPGTGDEFRYF

J: TRBJ2-7
size: .
D: TRBD2
V: TRBV30
DNA: TGTGCCTGGAACCGGGCTAGCGGGAGTTACGAGCAGTACTTC
CDR3: CAWNRASGSYEQYF

J: TRBJ1-2
size: .
D: .
V: TRBV6-1
DNA: TGTGCCAGCAGTGAACGCGACAGCTATGGCTACACCTTC
CDR3: CASSERDSYGYTF

J: TRBJ2-1
size: .
D: TRBD2
V: TRBV18
DNA: TGTGCCAGCTCACCATTTGAGACAGCGGGAGGAAATGACAATGAGCAGTTCTTC
CDR3: CASSPFETAGGNDNEQFF

J: TRBJ2-7
size: few
D: TRBD1
V: TRBV15
DNA: TGTGCCACCAGCAGAGAACAGGGGGCGTACGAGCAGTACTTC
CDR3: CATSREQGAYEQYF

J: TRBJ2-7
size: .
D: .
V: TRBV10-3
DNA: TGTGCCATCAGTGAGTCAGTAGAGGGAATCTACGAGCAGTACTTC
CDR3: CAISESVEGIYEQYF